This T cell receptor beta chain was found in a study of T cell responses to AZD1222 COVID-19 vaccine. Study findings and constraints: There were mostly white British donors and more females than males, and clonal diversity was possibly underestimated. Only a handful of individuals given AZD1222 were seropositive at baseline. Regions 160-218 and 743-854 dominated among vaccine-associated CD4 TCRs spanning spike. In all cases, repertoires were sampled only after the peak T cell response.

Sequencing used immunoSEQ multiplex PCR; TCRdb keeps in-frame clones, though not all of them. In the table there are about 100,000 clones, approximately 87% of which are singletons. This clone was seen more than once but under ten times. Its antigen is undetermined. Deletions cut 6 bases from V and 7 bases from J, with 16 bases between. The CDR3 contains 13 residues. Germline CDR1 SQVTM, CDR2 ANQGSEA. The V and J genes are TRBV29-1 and TRBJ2-1, with D possibly being TRBD2 (7 bases). The sample here was peripheral blood, taken 28 days after the second AZD1222 dose. The sequence was collected from an adult who received the AZD1222 COVID-19 vaccine. CDR3 in amino acids: CSVKGGVRNEQFF. CDR3 nucleotides: TGCAGCGTAAAAGGGGGGGTTCGAAATGAGCAGTTCTTC.